The 18 T cell receptor beta chains reported below all come from one sample, sequenced in a study of blood T cell repertoires in COVID-19. The assay was immunoSEQ multiplex PCR, and TCRdb's table has in-frame clones only and misses some. The table records about 30,000 clones, 85% to 90% of them present only once. The sample consisted of peripheral blood. The receptors derive from a human donor in a cohort sampled during active COVID-19.

The chain combines TRBV27 with TRBJ2-5, with TRBD1 matching 9 bases. Trimming took 5 bases from V and 4 from J; bases not matched to a gene: 11. Looked up from germline, CDR1 is MNHEY and CDR2 is SMNVEV (reference sequence). The CDR3 is made up of 16 amino acids. The CDR3 reads CASSRGRDRVGETQYF. The CDR3, as DNA: TGTGCCAGCAGTCGGGGCCGGGACAGGGTAGGAGAGACCCAGTACTTC.

This chain connects TRBV3-1 (or the pseudogene TRBV3-2) to TRBJ1-2, with 11 positions matching TRBD1. J was trimmed by 4 bases and V by 4 bases; bases with no gene match: 8. From germline, CDR1 is LGHDT and CDR2 YNNKEL (reference sequence). The CDR3 runs 16 residues. Here the CDR3 reads CASSLRGQGAFYGYTF. CDR3 DNA: TGTGCCAGCAGCCTTCGCGGACAGGGGGCTTTCTATGGCTACACCTTC.

The chain is built from TRBV6-6 and TRBJ2-1; the match to TRBD1 covers 10 bases. Germline V gene sequence: CDR1 MNHNY, CDR2 SVGAGI (reference sequence). J was trimmed by 5 bases and V by 0 bases; bases with no gene match: 4. This CDR3 comprises 16 residues. The CDR3 reads CASSYSSGQGNNEQFF. For the CDR3, the DNA is TGTGCCAGCAGTTACTCCTCGGGACAGGGGAACAATGAGCAGTTCTTC.

This chain joins TRBV4-2 and TRBJ2-5, with TRBD2 matching over 13 bases. This CDR3 comprises 17 residues. Germline V gene sequence: CDR1 LGHNA, CDR2 YNFKEQ. V shed 4 bases, J shed 4 bases, and the junction held 9 bases outside the gene matches. CDR3 DNA sequence: TGTGCCAGCAGCCTCGGACTAGCGGGGGAAACCCCAGAGACCCAGTACTTC. Protein: CASSLGLAGETPETQYF.

The chain carries TRBV2 and TRBJ1-1; weak D call: TRBD1 (5 bases). With 8 bases removed from V and 0 bases from J, the gap between germline ends came to 16 bases. CDR1 SNHLY and CDR2 FYNNEI come from the germline V gene. The CDR3 is 15 amino acids. The CDR3 DNA reads as TGTGCCAGCGTATTTTCCGGGGGGATGAACACTGAAGCTTTCTTT. Translated, it gives CASVFSGGMNTEAFF.

This rearrangement joins TRBV29-1 to TRBJ1-2, with 9 nucleotides matching TRBD1. The germline V gene has CDR1 SQVTM and CDR2 ANQGSEA. V shed 7 bases and J 4 bases; nucleotides not matched to a gene: 7. The CDR3 spans 13 residues. DNA of the CDR3: TGCAGCGCCTCGACAGGGGGTCGCTATGGCTACACCTTC. It specifies CSASTGGRYGYTF.

The J gene is TRBJ2-1, the V gene TRBV29-1; 8 nucleotides line up with TRBD2. CDR3 length: 14 residues. Germline CDR1 is SQVTM and CDR2 is ANQGSEA. The trim removed 4 bases at V and 5 bases at J, leaving 7 bases unmatched. The CDR3 spells CSVVERGRHNEQFF. The CDR3, as DNA: TGCAGCGTTGTGGAGCGGGGGAGACACAATGAGCAGTTCTTC.

The V gene is TRBV7-2, the J gene TRBJ2-1; no clear D. Trimming took 3 bases from V and 4 from J, leaving 7 bases between them. Germline V gives CDR1 SGHTA, CDR2 FQGNSA. This CDR3 is built from 13 residues. The CDR3 spells CASSLNTYNEQFF. DNA of the CDR3: TGTGCCAGCAGCTTGAACACGTACAATGAGCAGTTCTTC.

The rearrangement links TRBV18 to TRBJ1-1; possibly TRBD1 for D (5 bases). This CDR3 has 15 residues. The V gene lost 1 base and the J gene lost 6 bases, with 15 bases spanning the gap. Germline V gene data show CDR1 as KGHSH and CDR2 as LQKENI. The chain's CDR3 is CASSPLDSRNAEAFF. The CDR3 DNA is TGTGCCAGCTCACCACTTGACAGCCGAAACGCTGAAGCTTTCTTT.

CDR3 amino acids: CASSVVAGGSPLHF. CDR3 nucleotides: TGTGCCAGCAGCGTAGTTGCAGGGGGCTCACCCCTCCACTTT. V usage is TRBV7-8 and J usage is TRBJ1-6, with TRBD1 matching 8 bases. V lost 5 bases to trimming and J lost 10 bases; unmatched junction nucleotides: 7. There are 14 residues in the CDR3. CDR1 is SGHVS, CDR2 FQNEAQ, per germline.

This chain joins TRBV7-6 and TRBJ2-2; D may be TRBD1 (6 bases). Germline assignment: CDR1 SGHVS and CDR2 FNYEAQ. V dropped 5 bases and J dropped 0 bases, with 13 bases sitting between them. This CDR3 has 16 amino acids. The CDR3 sequence is CASSQDSSANTGELFF. DNA of the CDR3: TGTGCCAGCAGCCAGGACAGCTCCGCGAACACCGGGGAGCTGTTTTTT.

This chain joins TRBV7-6 and TRBJ2-1, with D maybe TRBD2 (5 bases). CDR1 is SGHVS, CDR2 FNYEAQ, per germline. CDR3 length: 12 residues. Between the trimmed V and J ends, which lost 0 bases and 10 bases, there was a span of 7 bases. The CDR3 region has the DNA TGTGCCAGCAGCTTAGCTCGAGGGGAGCAGTTCTTC. Protein sequence: CASSLARGEQFF.

The V and J genes are TRBV5-1 and TRBJ1-1; D call uncertain. The V end was cut by 1 base, the J end by 3 bases, with 7 bases between. The germline V gene encodes CDR1 SGHRS and CDR2 YFSETQ. There are 13 residues in the CDR3. In DNA form, the CDR3 reads TGCGCCAGCAGCTTGCTCGGGGACACTGAAGCTTTCTTT. Translated: CASSLLGDTEAFF.

The chain has TRBV7-3 and TRBJ2-1; perhaps TRBD1 as D (5 bases). Trimming took off 1 base at V and 4 bases at J, with 11 bases between the two ends. CDR1 is SGHTA, CDR2 FQGTGA, per germline. The length of the CDR3 is 15 residues. CDR3 DNA sequence: TGTGCCAGCAGCTTAAGCCAGGGTTCTTACAATGAGCAGTTCTTC. Protein: CASSLSQGSYNEQFF.

This sequence joins TRBV24-1 and TRBJ1-5; D remains unclear. CDR3 length equals 15 residues. From germline, CDR1 is KGHDR and CDR2 SFDVKD. V was clipped by 10 bases and J by 4 bases, with 19 bases between them. CDR3 coding DNA: TGTGCCACAATTTCCAACAGTCCCCCAAATCAGCCCCAGCATTTT. This codes for CATISNSPPNQPQHF.

The sample holds a few counts of this clone. The CDR3 sequence: CAISLDRASGNTIYF. The CDR3 bases are TGTGCCATCAGTCTCGACAGAGCCTCTGGAAACACCATATATTTT. J is TRBJ1-3 and V is TRBV10-3, with a tentative D call TRBD1 (5 bases). Trimming took 5 bases from V and 0 from J, leaving 11 bases between them. This CDR3 region has 15 residues. Germline CDR1 and CDR2: ENHRY and SYGVKD.

The gene calls are TRBV7-6 and TRBJ2-7; 9 positions agree with TRBD1. V was clipped by 5 bases and J by 4 bases; unmatched bases: 9. This CDR3 is 15 amino acids long. Germline lookup yields CDR1 SGHVS and CDR2 FNYEAQ. The CDR3 DNA is TGTGCCAGCAGCCAGGGGACAGGGTATAGGTACGAGCAGTACTTC. Amino acid sequence: CASSQGTGYRYEQYF.

This clone was detected only a few times. The V and J genes are TRBV5-6 and TRBJ2-5; 7 bases map to TRBD2. The J segment lost 5 bases and the V segment lost 4 bases, leaving 11 bases of the junction unmatched. The CDR3 contains 15 residues. The germline V gene encodes CDR1 SGHDT and CDR2 YYEEEE. This CDR3 reads CASSPLGGGLETQYF. CDR3 in DNA: TGTGCCAGCAGCCCCCTTGGCGGGGGTTTGGAGACCCAGTACTTC.